What follows is one TCR beta chain and its context. As yet, its antigen is unknown. Clones were read by immunoSEQ multiplex PCR, and TCRdb kept only the in-frame ones, dropping some. The data hold about 82,000 clones, with more than 75% observed a single time. This sample is drawn from a study of OX40 agonist ivuxolimab in advanced cancers. Whole-study findings and limits: Both blood CD4+ and CD8+ T cells showed clonal growth by week 6 at 0.1 to 3.0 mg/kg.

V lost 1 base and J lost 3; bases outside the gene matches: 2. The CDR3 covers 16 residues. CDR1 and CDR2 from the germline V gene are SGHTA and FQGNSA. Specimen: CD4+ or CD8+ T cells sorted from blood, collected in a trial of the OX40 agonist ivuxolimab. The origin of this receptor is an adult with an advanced solid tumor such as melanoma, head and neck, liver or kidney cancer. The rearrangement uses TRBV7-2 and TRBJ2-2, with 10 bases lining up with TRBD1. This chain's CDR3 is CASSLGGQGYTGELFF. The CDR3, as DNA: TGTGCCAGCAGCTTAGGGGGACAGGGGTACACCGGGGAGCTGTTTTTT.